The T cell receptor (beta chain) described here comes from a study of metastatic and nonmetastatic thyroid tumors. Study-level background: From malignant and benign thyroid patients, repertoires in blood and in tumor or nodule tissue were compared. Study results and caveats: Reported TCR beta diversity, measured in blood and tumor, was significantly higher for malignant thyroid tumors than for benign nodules.

As originally analysed: Clinicopathological groups of papillary thyroid cancer showed CDR3 differences that were used to build a distant-metastasis classifier. TCRdb re-analyzed the PCR reads using MiXCR. TCRdb, not the original authors, processed these V and J calls. The table has some 30,000 clones, about 10% seen once. At least ten counts were recorded for this clone. The antigen is unknown. Among the patients, none had received any treatment before thyroid surgery. CDR3 size: 18 residues. Germline CDR1 is LNHNV and CDR2 is YYDKDF (reference sequence). Trimming removed 4 bases at V and 2 bases at J, with 23 bases between.

The rearrangement links TRBV15 to TRBJ1-2, with a tentative D call TRBD1 (6 bases). Sequencing used blood. This receptor was identified in a female donor with papillary thyroid cancer or a benign thyroid nodule (not recorded which). Some clones in this sample may be carry-over from other donors' samples. The CDR3 here is CATSTGRGNIALNYGYTF. In DNA, the CDR3 is TGTGCCACCAGCACCGGGAGGGGGAACATCGCGTTAAACTATGGCTACACCTTC.